Reported below is one T cell receptor beta chain. As yet, its antigen is unknown. This sample is part of a study of vaccination effects on CD4 cells after COVID-19. On the study more broadly: Three convalescent patients were sampled both early and late post-vaccination. Following the second dose by a median of 72 days, the post-vaccine samples were obtained.

Germline V gene data show CDR1 as MNHEY and CDR2 as SMNVEV (reference sequence). CDR3 length equals 12 residues. Deletions cut 8 bases from V and 2 bases from J, with 10 bases between. Study-level results: Clones that were induced by infection or by vaccine showed marked contraction late after vaccination.

Using immunoSEQ multiplex PCR, the repertoire was profiled, and TCRdb retains in-frame clones only, with some absent. The sample holds about 17,000 clones, 76% seen once. Antigen-specific CD4+ T cell clonotypes were called by their expansion after viral peptide-pool culture in ViraFEST. Investigators separated out CD4+ T cells once 10 days of culture had passed. Infection dated between March and December 2020, before the Alpha, Beta and Delta variants reached the United States. Participants got two doses of BNT162b2 or mRNA-1273 vaccine. IL-2 at 10 IU/ml and peptides at around 9.6 ug/ml were added to cultured PBMC, approximately 2 million per well.

The sequencing used CD4+ T cells from PBMCs cultured with SARS-CoV-2 spike peptides, collected after COVID-19 vaccination. The chain couples TRBV27 to TRBJ2-7; no clear D. This receptor was obtained from a human donor who had a prior SARS-CoV-2 infection. DNA for the CDR3: TGTGCCAGCTGGGCTACTCCCTACGAGCAGTACTTC. Translated, it gives CASWATPYEQYF.